This is a list of T cell receptor beta chains from one sample in a study of shared clonotypes between healthy human individuals. The table came from immunoSEQ multiplex PCR; TCRdb's copy has only in-frame clones and leaves some out. The sample lists some 2 million clones, about 95% occurring once. The sample comprised naive CD8+ T cells sorted from blood. These receptors all stem from a man younger than 30 in good health. Each CDR3 is given with its conserved first and last residue. The D gene is left open where the match is weak.

D gene	V gene	J gene	CDR3 DNA	CDR3 protein
TRBD2	TRBV7-2	TRBJ2-7	TGTGCCAGCAGCTTAGGTGGGGAACTAGCGGGAGTACGGAAGCAGTACTTC	CASSLGGELAGVRKQYF
NA	TRBV7-3	TRBJ2-1	TGTGCCAGCAGCCCAGCGTTGGGCTCCTACAATGAGCAGTTCTTC	CASSPALGSYNEQFF
NA	TRBV2	TRBJ2-2	TGTGCCTCCCTGGGGGACACCGGGGAGCTGTTTTTT	CASLGDTGELFF
NA	TRBV9	TRBJ2-1	TGTGCCAGCAGCGTCCCCGGGGCAGAGCAGTTCTTC	CASSVPGAEQFF
TRBD2	TRBV5-1	TRBJ2-5	TGCGCCAGCAGCCCCACGGGACTAGGAGAGACCCAGTACTTC	CASSPTGLGETQYF
NA	TRBV4-1	TRBJ2-3	TGCGCCAGCAGCCAAGACCCCCGTGTCACAGATACGCAGTATTTT	CASSQDPRVTDTQYF
NA	TRBV6-1	TRBJ2-5	TGTGCCAGCAGTGCTTCCGGAAGGGACTTCCAAGAGACCCAGTACTTC	CASSASGRDFQETQYF
NA	TRBV4-3	TRBJ1-1	TGCGCCAGCAGCCAGGACGACAATTCGCTTGCTGAAGCTTTCTTT	CASSQDDNSLAEAFF
NA	TRBV10-3	TRBJ2-1	TGTGCCGTCGGTTACGGGTTATACAATGAGCAGTTCTTC	CAVGYGLYNEQFF
NA	TRBV10-1	TRBJ2-3	TGCGCCAGCAGTATCGGGAGTGTTAGCACAGATACGCAGTATTTT	CASSIGSVSTDTQYF